The entry below gives a single T cell receptor (beta chain) sequence along with its context. What it binds is unknown. Here immunoSEQ multiplex PCR was the method, and the copy in TCRdb shows in-frame clones only, minus some. The sample lists 55,000 to 60,000 clones; roughly nine tenths were seen once. During the collection period, no donor immune events like infections were recorded. With 4 bases clipped from V and 4 bases from J, the junction kept 12 bases outside the gene matches. The CDR3 length is 16 residues. Germline CDR1 reads SGHNT; CDR2 reads YYREEE (reference sequence). This sample was taken from a study of identifying expanded T cells in peripheral blood. Overall study findings and caveats: Differentially abundant clones: around 1.2 between replicates, 15 to 17 at two to three weeks, less than 20 at four. Across healthy donors, higher total template counts meant significantly greater approximately two-week count variance.

The sequence came from a person aged 18 to 70 in good health. The chain employs TRBV5-4 and TRBJ1-2, with 8 bases fitting TRBD1. The sequenced material came from blood. CDR3 nucleotide sequence: TGTGCCAGCAGCATAGGGACAGGAGGTGATCTCTATGGCTACACCTTC. Amino acid sequence: CASSIGTGGDLYGYTF.